This passage covers 32 T cell receptor beta chains from one sample sequenced in a study of neurological immune-mediated disorders. TCRdb processed the 5' RACE reads anew with MiXCR; each CDR3 protein has one entry. The data hold approximately 30,000 distinct CDR3 sequences, with 4% observed a single time. The material sequenced was CD4+ T cells from blood. These receptors were taken from a woman aged 40 to 55 in good health.

Many counts were recorded for this clonotype. The chain has TRBV20-1 and TRBJ2-1; weak D call: TRBD2 (6 bases). The CDR3 loop spans 14 amino acids. The germline gives CDR1 DFQATT, CDR2 SNEGSKA (reference sequence). V lost 6 bases and J 4 bases, leaving 16 bases between the germline ends. DNA for the CDR3: TGCAGTGCCGGGACTGGTGGGGGGTACAATGAGCAGTTCTTC. Translating gives CSAGTGGGYNEQFF.

This clonotype occurred many times. The chain employs TRBV10-3 and TRBJ2-5; 10 nucleotides agree with TRBD2. CDR3 length: 12 amino acids. Germline V lookup: CDR1 ENHRY, CDR2 SYGVKD. The junction had 2 bases not matched to a gene; V was cut back by 9 bases and J by 4 bases. In DNA, the CDR3 is TGTGCCATAGCGGGAGGGCCAGAGACCCAGTACTTC. This encodes CAIAGGPETQYF.

This clonotype was detected many times. The chain links TRBV6-1 to TRBJ2-2; the D call may be TRBD1 or TRBD2 (5 bases each). The germline V gene encodes CDR1 MNHNS and CDR2 SASEGT. Deletions cut 2 bases from V and 5 bases from J, with 9 bases between. The CDR3 runs 14 residues. The CDR3 protein is CASSELGTTGELFF. The CDR3 DNA follows: TGTGCCAGCAGTGAATTAGGGACGACCGGGGAGCTGTTTTTT.

There are many counts of this clonotype. The genes are TRBV18 and TRBJ2-7; tentative D call: TRBD2 (6 bases). V lost 2 bases to trimming and J lost 6 bases, with 20 bases between them. The CDR3 runs to 16 residues. Germline V lookup: CDR1 KGHSH, CDR2 LQKENI. The CDR3 DNA reads as TGTGCCAGCTCACCAACGGGGGTTATCGATCACGGCGAGCAGTACTTC. This encodes CASSPTGVIDHGEQYF.

This clonotype was seen many times. The V call is TRBV5-6, the J call TRBJ1-5, with 8 bases lining up with TRBD1. Germline V gives CDR1 SGHDT, CDR2 YYEEEE. The CDR3 extends over 16 amino acids. The J segment lost 0 bases and the V segment lost 2 bases, leaving 4 bases of the junction unmatched. The CDR3: CASSLDRGISNQPQHF. DNA of the CDR3: TGTGCCAGCAGCTTAGACAGGGGCATTAGCAATCAGCCCCAGCATTTT. Supplemented by reference TRBV5-6 and TRBJ1-5, the full variable domain reads DAGVTQSPTHLIKTRGQQVTLRCSPKSGHDTVSWYQQALGQGPQFIFQYYEEEERQRGNFPDRFSGHQFPNYSSELNVNALLLGDSALYLCASSLDRGISNQPQHFGDGTRLSIL.

The genes are TRBV6-1 and TRBJ2-1, with TRBD1 as a possible D gene (5 bases). This CDR3 comprises 13 residues. V lost 8 bases to trimming and J lost 5 bases, with 13 bases between them. CDR1 and CDR2 from the germline V gene are MNHNS and SASEGT. CDR3 residues: CASDPGLNNEQFF. CDR3 coding DNA: TGTGCCAGCGATCCAGGGTTAAACAATGAGCAGTTCTTC.

This clonotype occurred many times. This chain links TRBV4-1 with TRBJ2-1; 9 bases fit TRBD1. The CDR3 loop spans 15 amino acids. Germline CDR1 MGHRA, CDR2 YSYEKL. Losses at the gene ends were 3 bases for V and 4 bases for J; bases not matched to a gene: 4. The CDR3 coding sequence is TGCGCCAGCAGCCAGCCGGACAGGGGATACAATGAGCAGTTCTTC. This encodes CASSQPDRGYNEQFF.

This clonotype came up many times. The CDR3 region has the DNA TGCAGTGCCATCGGGACAGGCAACAATCAGCCCCAGCATTTT. It translates to CSAIGTGNNQPQHF. The gene calls are TRBV20-1 and TRBJ1-5; 8 nucleotides line up with TRBD1. The CDR3 loop spans 14 amino acids. Germline V gene sequence: CDR1 DFQATT, CDR2 SNEGSKA (reference sequence). Trimming took 6 bases from V and 3 from J; bases not matched to a gene: 7.

The sample holds many counts of this clonotype. The chain has TRBV5-1 and TRBJ2-5; no clear D. Between the trimmed V and J ends, which lost 4 bases and 1 base, there was a span of 17 bases. Germline CDR1 SGHRS, CDR2 YFSETQ. CDR3 length: 16 amino acids. The CDR3 protein is CASSLDVAVGQETQYF. For the CDR3, the DNA is TGCGCCAGCAGCCTTGACGTCGCAGTGGGCCAAGAGACCCAGTACTTC.

This clonotype was observed many times. One end of the junction fails to match germline, which may point to a read error. The chain uses TRBV19 and TRBJ1-1; the match to TRBD1 covers 7 bases. CDR3 length equals 11 residues. The V gene's germline CDR1 is LNHDA and CDR2 SQIVND (reference sequence). As DNA, the CDR3 is TGTGCCAGTAGTATCGCAGGGGGGGTTCTCTTT. This codes for CASSIAGGVLF.

This clonotype was recorded many times. V and J are TRBV27 and TRBJ1-2; no firm D call. The CDR3 has 14 amino acids. Deletions cut 4 bases from V and 5 bases from J, with 14 bases between. CDR1 and CDR2 from the germline V gene are MNHEY and SMNVEV (reference sequence). CDR3 loop: CASSYLGVEYGYTF. The CDR3 DNA sequence: TGTGCCAGCAGTTACCTTGGGGTTGAGTATGGCTACACCTTC.

This clonotype was recorded at least ten times. The chain recombines TRBV6-2 or TRBV6-3 with TRBJ2-2; 9 nucleotides agree with TRBD2. The germline gives CDR1 MNHEY, CDR2 SVGEGT. There are 18 residues in the CDR3. V lost 1 base and J lost 0; bases outside the gene matches: 6. CDR3 amino acids: CASSYWASGVANTGELFF. CDR3 bases: TGTGCCAGCAGTTACTGGGCTAGCGGGGTCGCGAACACCGGGGAGCTGTTTTTT.

This clonotype was detected many times. V is TRBV27 and J is TRBJ2-7; D may be TRBD1 or TRBD2 (5 bases each). Germline V gene lookup returns CDR1 MNHEY and CDR2 SMNVEV (reference sequence). V was clipped by 2 bases and J by 1 base, with 9 bases between them. This CDR3 region has 14 residues. The CDR3 nucleotides are TGTGCCAGCAGTTTACGAGGGGATTCCTACGAGCAGTACTTC. This sequence encodes CASSLRGDSYEQYF.

This clonotype was recorded many times. This rearrangement joins TRBV5-1 to TRBJ2-3; 8 bases agree with TRBD2. CDR1 and CDR2 (germline): SGHRS, YFSETQ. V gave up 6 bases and J gave up 4 bases; unmatched junction bases: 4. This CDR3 contains 13 residues. The CDR3 loop reads CASTRREADTQYF. The CDR3 DNA reads as TGCGCCAGCACCCGGCGGGAGGCAGATACGCAGTATTTT. The complete variable domain, with remaining parts taken from reference TRBV5-1 and TRBJ2-3, reads KAGVTQTPRYLIKTRGQQVTLSCSPISGHRSVSWYQQTPGQGLQFLFEYFSETQRNKGNFPGRFSGRQFSNSRSEMNVSTLELGDSALYLCASTRREADTQYFGPGTRLTVL.

In its sample, this clonotype was seen many times. The gene calls are TRBV7-2 and TRBJ2-7; D may be TRBD2 (6 bases). The V gene's germline CDR1 is SGHTA and CDR2 FQGNSA. The V gene lost 4 bases and the J gene lost 3 bases, with 10 bases spanning the gap. CDR3 size: 13 residues. CDR3 in DNA: TGTGCCAGCAGCTCGGGGACTCGCTACGAGCAGTACTTC. Protein product: CASSSGTRYEQYF.

This clonotype has at least ten counts. The rearrangement joins TRBV7-8 to TRBJ2-7; D not certain. Between the trimmed V and J ends, which lost 1 base and 4 bases, there was a span of 11 bases. Germline V lookup: CDR1 SGHVS, CDR2 FQNEAQ. The CDR3 runs 14 residues. CDR3 protein: CASSLDSIGYEQYF. For the CDR3, the DNA is TGTGCCAGCAGCTTAGATTCGATTGGGTACGAGCAGTACTTC. Full variable domain (outside the CDR3, taken from reference TRBV7-8 and TRBJ2-7): GAGVSQSPRYKVAKRGQDVALRCDPISGHVSLFWYQQALGQGPEFLTYFQNEAQLDKSGLPSDRFFAERPEGSVSTLKIQRTQQEDSAVYLCASSLDSIGYEQYFGPGTRLTVT.

This clonotype showed up many times. The chain uses TRBV28 and TRBJ2-7; possible D gene TRBD2, 6 bases. The germline V and J ends were trimmed by 5 bases and 6 bases, with 20 bases remaining between them. Germline V gene sequence: CDR1 MDHEN, CDR2 SYDVKM. The CDR3 runs 15 residues. The CDR3 region has the DNA TGTGCCAGCAGTGTGGGGACTTCGACTGTCGGCGAGCAGTACTTC. Translating gives CASSVGTSTVGEQYF.

This clonotype occurred many times. This rearrangement joins TRBV10-2 to TRBJ2-1; 9 nucleotides align to TRBD2. This CDR3 spans 13 amino acids. V lost 7 bases to trimming and J lost 5 bases; unmatched junction nucleotides: 3. Germline lookup yields CDR1 WSHSY and CDR2 SAAADI. The CDR3 sequence: CASMRLADNEQFF. The CDR3 DNA follows: TGCGCCAGCATGAGACTAGCGGACAATGAGCAGTTCTTC.

This clonotype was seen many times. The chain carries TRBV6-5 and TRBJ1-5, with TRBD1 identical over 11 bases. The junction had 5 bases not matched to a gene; V was cut back by 6 bases and J by 4 bases. Germline values: CDR1 MNHEY, CDR2 SVGAGI. The CDR3 is 15 amino acids. CDR3 sequence reads: CASRRDRGGNQPQHF. CDR3 sequence (DNA): TGTGCCAGCAGAAGGGACAGGGGGGGAAATCAGCCCCAGCATTTT.

This clonotype was detected ten times or more. The genes are TRBV18 and TRBJ1-2; 8 bases map to TRBD1. V was pared by 3 bases and J by 3 bases, with 6 bases of the junction left unmatched. Germline CDR1 is KGHSH and CDR2 is LQKENI. The CDR3 is 15 amino acids. The CDR3, as DNA: TGTGCCAGCTCACCTTCCTCGACAGGGGACTATGGCTACACCTTC. It specifies CASSPSSTGDYGYTF.

This clonotype was seen ten or more times. V is TRBV20-1 and J is TRBJ2-3; 7 positions match TRBD2. The V and J ends lost 4 bases and 4 bases, in that order; junction bases with no gene match: 8. Germline V gene lookup returns CDR1 DFQATT and CDR2 SNEGSKA (reference sequence). The CDR3 length is 14 residues. CDR3 amino acids: CSAITAGRADTQYF. As DNA, the CDR3 is TGCAGTGCTATTACAGCGGGGCGGGCAGATACGCAGTATTTT.

This clonotype was counted many times. The rearrangement joins TRBV7-9 to TRBJ1-3, with D perhaps matching TRBD1 (6 bases). Germline V CDR1 and CDR2: SEHNR, FQNEAQ (reference sequence). This CDR3 is built from 18 residues. Between the trimmed V and J ends, which lost 5 bases and 0 bases, there was a span of 20 bases. In DNA form, the CDR3 reads TGTGCCAGCAGCCCCCCCGGGAGACAGGTCTTCTCTGGAAACACCATATATTTT. Translation gives CASSPPGRQVFSGNTIYF.

This clonotype occurred many times. The chain joins TRBV12-3 or TRBV12-4 to TRBJ1-4; D not resolved. The CDR3 is 12 amino acids. Deletions cut 6 bases from V and 13 bases from J, with 15 bases between. The CDR3 here is CASRSPPGGLFF. DNA of the CDR3: TGTGCCAGCAGATCTCCCCCCGGTGGACTGTTTTTT.

In its sample, this clonotype was seen many times. The rearrangement links TRBV5-1 to TRBJ1-2; a weak D match, TRBD1 (5 bases). CDR3 length equals 16 residues. V lost 2 bases and J 4 bases, leaving 18 bases between the germline ends. Germline V lookup: CDR1 SGHRS, CDR2 YFSETQ. For the CDR3, the DNA is TGCGCCAGCAGCTTCCGTGAGGGGTTCGTAGGCTATGGCTACACCTTC. Translation gives CASSFREGFVGYGYTF.

This clonotype was seen repeatedly, ten times or more. J is TRBJ1-2 and V is TRBV5-6; D unresolved. Germline CDR1 and CDR2: SGHDT and YYEEEE. CDR3 size: 12 residues. V was cut by 1 base and J by 5 bases, with 6 bases left in between. The CDR3 DNA is TGTGCCAGCAGCTTGTCACAGTATGGCTACACCTTC. It is translated as CASSLSQYGYTF.

This clonotype was counted ten times or more. This chain connects TRBV5-5 to TRBJ1-5; the match to TRBD1 covers 8 bases. Trimming at V came to 1 base and at J to 3 bases, leaving 9 bases not matched to a gene. CDR1 SGHKS and CDR2 YYEKEE come from the germline V gene (reference sequence). The CDR3 runs 17 residues. The CDR3 protein is CASSLRGQGALNQPQHF. CDR3 coding DNA: TGTGCCAGCAGCTTGAGGGGGCAGGGGGCTCTCAATCAGCCCCAGCATTTT.

This clonotype showed up many times. The rearrangement links TRBV7-2 to TRBJ2-3, with no clear D. Germline CDR1 is SGHTA and CDR2 is FQGNSA. The CDR3 extends over 14 amino acids. V shed 5 bases and J shed 2 bases, with 11 bases lying between them. CDR3 loop: CASSLSGATDTQYF. The CDR3 coding sequence is TGTGCCAGCAGCCTGTCTGGCGCCACAGATACGCAGTATTTT.

This clonotype appeared many times. The chain has TRBV5-1 and TRBJ1-1, with D unresolved. CDR3 length equals 14 residues. CDR1 and CDR2 (germline): SGHRS, YFSETQ. The germline V and J ends were trimmed by 0 bases and 6 bases, with 12 bases remaining between them. In nucleotides, the CDR3 is TGCGCCAGCAGCTTGGACACCAAGAGCGCTGAAGCTTTCTTT. Amino acids: CASSLDTKSAEAFF.

In its sample, this clonotype was seen many times. The V call is TRBV7-8, the J call TRBJ2-7; D is uncertain. CDR1 SGHVS and CDR2 FQNEAQ come from the germline V gene. This CDR3 region has 14 residues. Trimming removed 2 bases at V and 2 bases at J, with 10 bases between. For the CDR3, the DNA is TGTGCCAGCAGCTTAAGGTCTCCCACCTACGAGCAGTACTTC. This sequence encodes CASSLRSPTYEQYF.

This clonotype showed up many times. The V call is TRBV7-2, the J call TRBJ2-3; TRBD2 might be the D (6 bases). The CDR3 extends over 15 amino acids. Germline CDR1 reads SGHTA; CDR2 reads FQGNSA. Trimming stripped 0 bases from V and 5 bases from J, with 12 bases between. The CDR3 spells CASSLARGILDTQYF. CDR3 DNA sequence: TGTGCCAGCAGCTTAGCGCGCGGGATTCTAGATACGCAGTATTTT.

The chain carries TRBV11-2 and TRBJ2-3; TRBD2 matches 8 bases. This CDR3 has 14 residues. CDR1 and CDR2 (germline): SGHAT, FQNNGV. The V segment lost 3 bases and the J segment 7 bases; nucleotides outside the gene matches: 6. This chain's CDR3 is CASSFVGGAYTQYF. The CDR3 nucleotides are TGTGCCAGCAGCTTCGTCGGGGGGGCATATACGCAGTATTTT.

In its sample, this clonotype was seen many times. The rearrangement uses TRBV5-1 and TRBJ2-6; D may be TRBD1 (6 bases). The germline V and J ends were trimmed by 3 bases and 3 bases, with 10 bases remaining between them. Looked up from germline, CDR1 is SGHRS and CDR2 is YFSETQ. CDR3 length: 15 residues. CDR3 DNA: TGCGCCAGCAGCTCACCAGGGGATGGGGCCAACGTCCTGACTTTC. Residues: CASSSPGDGANVLTF.